The clone carrying this TCR beta chain was detected once. As yet, its antigen is unknown. The CDR3 sequence is 15 residues long. Germline-derived CDR1 and CDR2 are SGHNT and YYREEE (reference sequence). Trimming pared 0 bases from V and 1 base from J, leaving 9 bases between. The assay was immunoSEQ multiplex PCR, and TCRdb's table has in-frame clones only and misses some. The sample lists nearly 15,000 clones; around 90% were seen once. This sample is drawn from a study of T cell clones after liver transplantation. The overall study: Blood was drawn pre-transplant, before withdrawal, and after full or failed withdrawal. The study, taken as a whole, reports: Circulating graft-donor-reactive CD4 TCRbeta sequences fell significantly post-transplant in 5 of 8 subjects.

Here the sequenced sample was CD8+ T cells from blood, taken before liver transplant. The source is a human donor who received a liver transplant. The chain carries TRBV5-4 and TRBJ2-3; D might be TRBD2 (6 bases). CDR3 region: CASSLVPGGTDTQYF. The CDR3 DNA reads TGTGCCAGCAGCTTGGTACCGGGAGGCACAGATACGCAGTATTTT.